This TCR beta chain was identified during a study of T-cell memory formation after mild COVID-19. Overall study results and limits: The study found balanced CD4/CD8 in clones contracting day 15 to 85 and a CD4+ lean in later expanders. Clones that contracted clustered mainly in CM and EM if CD4+ and in EMRA if CD8+. Within pre-infection memory, some responding clones were found, suggesting cross-reactive memory joined.

Comment on this clonotype: Its target is unknown.

Each CDR3 protein gets one entry after TCRdb re-called the 5' RACE reads with MiXCR. The sample includes 400,000 to 550,000 distinct CDR3 sequences, more than 20% of them seen just once. In germline, CDR1 is KGHDR, CDR2 SFDVKD. V was clipped by 5 bases and J by 0 bases, with 10 bases between them. The CDR3 contains 16 residues. This chain connects TRBV24-1 to TRBJ2-6, with D hard to call. Sequencing input: PBMCs or a T cell subset sorted from them (not recorded which). The source of this sequence is an adult woman who had mild COVID-19 (a few samples of this study predate the infection). Cell type and time point are not known. CDR3 region: CATSGAGFSGANVLTF. The CDR3 DNA follows: TGTGCCACCAGTGGGGCAGGATTCTCTGGGGCCAACGTCCTGACTTTC.